Included here is one T cell receptor beta chain sequence, with context. The data derive from a study of follicular helper T cells after annual influenza vaccination. Time point meaning: 2013-2014 season, 7 days after vaccination. Germline CDR1 SGHRS, CDR2 YFSETQ. Trimming removed 7 bases at V and 6 bases at J, with 17 bases between. The CDR3 length is 13 residues. Generated by immunoSEQ multiplex PCR, the TCRdb table keeps only in-frame clones and is missing some. The sample has about 740 clones; approximately 67% are singletons. The chain combines TRBV5-1 with TRBJ2-7; tentatively, D is TRBD1 or TRBD2 (5 bases each). The clonotype comes from an adult who received the influenza vaccine. Sequenced here: CXCR5+ CD38+ circulating T follicular helper cells from blood, sampled 7 days after influenza vaccination. The subset is: circulating Tfh, non-naive CD4+CXCR5+PD-1+ (ICOS+CD38+ or ICOS-CD38-). The CDR3 DNA follows: TGCGCCAGCTCTCTTGGGGACCGTCGCGAGCAGTACTTC. Translated: CASSLGDRREQYF.